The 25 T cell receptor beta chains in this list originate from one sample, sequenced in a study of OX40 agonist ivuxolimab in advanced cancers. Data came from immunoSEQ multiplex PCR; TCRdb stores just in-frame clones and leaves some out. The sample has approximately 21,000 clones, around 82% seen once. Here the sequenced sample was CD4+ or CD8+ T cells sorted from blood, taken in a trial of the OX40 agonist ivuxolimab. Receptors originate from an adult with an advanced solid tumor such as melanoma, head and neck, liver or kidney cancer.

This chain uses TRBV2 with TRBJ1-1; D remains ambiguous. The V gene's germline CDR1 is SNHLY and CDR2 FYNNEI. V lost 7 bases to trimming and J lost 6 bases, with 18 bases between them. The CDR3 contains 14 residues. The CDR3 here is CASKPLAGSAEAFF. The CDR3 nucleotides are TGTGCCAGCAAACCACTAGCGGGTAGTGCTGAAGCTTTCTTT.

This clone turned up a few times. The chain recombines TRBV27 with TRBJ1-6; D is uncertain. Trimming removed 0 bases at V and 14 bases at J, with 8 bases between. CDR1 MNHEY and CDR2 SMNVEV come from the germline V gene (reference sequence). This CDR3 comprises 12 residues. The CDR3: CASSLSRGSLHF. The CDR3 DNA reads TGTGCCAGCAGTTTATCGAGAGGGTCCCTCCACTTT.

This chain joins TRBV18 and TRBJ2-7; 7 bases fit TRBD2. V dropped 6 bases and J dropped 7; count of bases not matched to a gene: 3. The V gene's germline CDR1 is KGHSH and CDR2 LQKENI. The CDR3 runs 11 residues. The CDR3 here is CASSPGREQYF. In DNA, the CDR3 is TGTGCCAGCTCCCCCGGGAGGGAGCAGTACTTC.

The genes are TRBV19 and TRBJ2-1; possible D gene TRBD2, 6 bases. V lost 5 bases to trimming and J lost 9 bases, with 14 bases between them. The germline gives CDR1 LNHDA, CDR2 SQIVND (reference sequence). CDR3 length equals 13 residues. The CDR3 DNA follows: TGTGCCAGTAGTGGAGGGGCGGCTGGTGAGCAGTTCTTC. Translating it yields CASSGGAAGEQFF.

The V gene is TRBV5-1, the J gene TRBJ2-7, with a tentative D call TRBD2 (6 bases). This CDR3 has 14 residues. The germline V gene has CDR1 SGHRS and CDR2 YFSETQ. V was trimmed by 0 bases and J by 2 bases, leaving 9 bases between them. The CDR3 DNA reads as TGCGCCAGCAGCTTGGTGCGGGGTCCCTACGAGCAGTACTTC. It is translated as CASSLVRGPYEQYF.

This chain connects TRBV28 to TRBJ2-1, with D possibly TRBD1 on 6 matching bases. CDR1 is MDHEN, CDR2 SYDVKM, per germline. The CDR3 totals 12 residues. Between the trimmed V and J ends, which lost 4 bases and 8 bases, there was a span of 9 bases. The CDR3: CASSYRDDEQFF. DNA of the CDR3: TGTGCCAGCAGTTACAGGGATGATGAGCAGTTCTTC.

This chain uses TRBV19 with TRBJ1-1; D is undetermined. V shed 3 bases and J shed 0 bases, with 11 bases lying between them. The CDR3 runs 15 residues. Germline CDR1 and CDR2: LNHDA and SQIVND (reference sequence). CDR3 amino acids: CASSITDAMNTEAFF. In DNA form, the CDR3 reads TGTGCCAGTAGTATCACGGATGCCATGAACACTGAAGCTTTCTTT.

The DNA of the CDR3 is TGTGCCAGTAGTAGCCGACAGGGAAGCACTGAAGCTTTCTTT. Encoded protein: CASSSRQGSTEAFF. The rearrangement uses TRBV19 and TRBJ1-1; 7 bases match TRBD1. The CDR3 covers 14 residues. V was pared by 4 bases and J by 4 bases, with 6 bases of the junction left unmatched. CDR1 LNHDA and CDR2 SQIVND come from the germline V gene (reference sequence). Drawing the rest from reference TRBV19 and TRBJ1-1, the complete variable domain is DGGITQSPKYLFRKEGQNVTLSCEQNLNHDAMYWYRQDPGQGLRLIYYSQIVNDFQKGDIAEGYSVSREKKESFPLTVTSAQKNPTAFYLCASSSRQGSTEAFFGQGTRLTVV.

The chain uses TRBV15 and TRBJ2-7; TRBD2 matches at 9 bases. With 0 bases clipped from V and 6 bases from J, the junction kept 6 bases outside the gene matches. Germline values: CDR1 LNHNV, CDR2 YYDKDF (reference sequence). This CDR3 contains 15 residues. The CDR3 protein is CATSRDGLAGSEQYF. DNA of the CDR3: TGTGCCACCAGCAGAGATGGTCTAGCGGGAAGCGAGCAGTACTTC.

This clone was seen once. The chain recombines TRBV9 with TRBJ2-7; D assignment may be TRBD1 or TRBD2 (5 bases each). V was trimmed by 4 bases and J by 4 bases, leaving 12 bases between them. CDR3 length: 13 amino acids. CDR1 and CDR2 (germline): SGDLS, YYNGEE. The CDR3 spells CASSSRDGYEQYF. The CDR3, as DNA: TGTGCCAGCAGCTCCCGGGACGGATACGAGCAGTACTTC.

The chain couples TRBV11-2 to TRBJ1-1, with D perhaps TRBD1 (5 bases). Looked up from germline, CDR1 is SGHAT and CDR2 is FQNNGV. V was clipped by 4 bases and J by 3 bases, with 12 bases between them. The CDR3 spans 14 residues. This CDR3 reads CASSSSGAYTEAFF. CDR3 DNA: TGTGCCAGCAGCTCCTCCGGGGCATACACTGAAGCTTTCTTT.

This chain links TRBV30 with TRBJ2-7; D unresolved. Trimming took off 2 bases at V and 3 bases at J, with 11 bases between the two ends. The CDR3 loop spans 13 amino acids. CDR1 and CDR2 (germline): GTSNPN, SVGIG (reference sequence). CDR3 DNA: TGTGCCTGGAGTAGTAGGAATATCTACGAGCAGTACTTC. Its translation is CAWSSRNIYEQYF. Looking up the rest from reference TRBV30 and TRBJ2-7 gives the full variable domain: SQTIHQWPATLVQPVGSPLSLECTVEGTSNPNLYWYRQAAGRGLQLLFYSVGIGQISSEVPQNLSASRPQDRQFILSSKKLLLSDSGFYLCAWSSRNIYEQYFGPGTRLTVT.

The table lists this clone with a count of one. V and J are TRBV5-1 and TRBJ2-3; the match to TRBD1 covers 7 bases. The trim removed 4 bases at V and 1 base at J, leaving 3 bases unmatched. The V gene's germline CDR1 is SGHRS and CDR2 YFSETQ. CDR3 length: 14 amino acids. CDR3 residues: CASSQQGRTDTQYF. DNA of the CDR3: TGCGCCAGCAGCCAACAGGGGCGCACAGATACGCAGTATTTT.

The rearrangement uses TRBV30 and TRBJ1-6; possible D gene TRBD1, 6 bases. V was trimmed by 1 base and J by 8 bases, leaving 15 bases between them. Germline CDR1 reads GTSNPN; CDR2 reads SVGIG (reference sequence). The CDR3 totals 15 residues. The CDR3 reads CAWSGSQGRYSPLHF. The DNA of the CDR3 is TGTGCCTGGAGTGGATCACAGGGAAGGTATTCACCCCTCCACTTT.

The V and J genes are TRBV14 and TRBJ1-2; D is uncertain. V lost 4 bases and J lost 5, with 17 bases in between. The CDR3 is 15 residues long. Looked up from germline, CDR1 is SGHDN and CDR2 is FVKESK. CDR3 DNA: TGTGCCAGCAGCCCGCGGGCAGTCTCGGGGTATGGCTACACCTTC. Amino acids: CASSPRAVSGYGYTF.

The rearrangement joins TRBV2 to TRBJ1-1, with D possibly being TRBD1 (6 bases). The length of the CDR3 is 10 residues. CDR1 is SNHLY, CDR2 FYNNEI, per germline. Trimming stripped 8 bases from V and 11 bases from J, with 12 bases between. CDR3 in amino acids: CASGQRWAFF. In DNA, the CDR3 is TGTGCCAGCGGACAGCGGTGGGCTTTCTTT.

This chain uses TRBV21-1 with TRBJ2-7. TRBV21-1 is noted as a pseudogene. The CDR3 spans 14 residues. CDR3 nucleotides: TGTGCCGGTTATACGGGCCTCAAGCCCTACGAGCAGTACTTC. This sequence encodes CAGYTGLKPYEQYF.

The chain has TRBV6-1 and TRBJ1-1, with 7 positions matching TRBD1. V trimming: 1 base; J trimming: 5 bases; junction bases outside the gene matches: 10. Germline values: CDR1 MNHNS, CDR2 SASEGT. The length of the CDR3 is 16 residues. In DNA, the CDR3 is TGTGCCAGCAGTGAAGTAGAGGGGGCGTCGGATACTGAAGCTTTCTTT. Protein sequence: CASSEVEGASDTEAFF.

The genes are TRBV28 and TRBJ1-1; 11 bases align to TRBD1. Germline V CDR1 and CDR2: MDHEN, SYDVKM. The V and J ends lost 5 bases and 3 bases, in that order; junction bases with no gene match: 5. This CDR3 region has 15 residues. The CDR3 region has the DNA TGTGCCAGCAGTCCAGGGACAGGGGGGGACACTGAAGCTTTCTTT. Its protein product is CASSPGTGGDTEAFF.

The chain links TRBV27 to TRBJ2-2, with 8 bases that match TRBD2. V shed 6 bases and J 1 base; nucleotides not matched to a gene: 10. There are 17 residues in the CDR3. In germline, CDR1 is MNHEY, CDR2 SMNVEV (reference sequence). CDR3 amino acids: CASSHGTRPRNTGELFF. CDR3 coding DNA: TGTGCCAGCAGCCACGGGACTAGGCCAAGGAACACCGGGGAGCTGTTTTTT.

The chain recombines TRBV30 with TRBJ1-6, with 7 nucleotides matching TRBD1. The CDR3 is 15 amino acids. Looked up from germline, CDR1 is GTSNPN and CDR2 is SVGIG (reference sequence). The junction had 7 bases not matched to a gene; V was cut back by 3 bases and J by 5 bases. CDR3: CAWRRADRDNSPLHF. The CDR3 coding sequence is TGTGCCTGGAGGCGCGCCGACAGGGATAATTCACCCCTCCACTTT.

CDR3 region: CATSTLTSGYNEQFF. The CDR3 coding sequence is TGTGCCACGTCGACCTTGACTAGCGGCTACAATGAGCAGTTCTTC. The chain uses TRBV7-9 and TRBJ2-1; 9 bases are shared with TRBD2. The CDR3 spans 15 residues. Germline CDR1 reads SEHNR; CDR2 reads FQNEAQ (reference sequence). Losses at the gene ends were 10 bases for V and 3 bases for J; bases not matched to a gene: 10.

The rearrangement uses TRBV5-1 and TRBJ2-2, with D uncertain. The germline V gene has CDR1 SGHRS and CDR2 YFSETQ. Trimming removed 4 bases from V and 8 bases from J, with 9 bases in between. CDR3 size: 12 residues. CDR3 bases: TGCGCCAGCAGCAATCCCGGGGGGGAGCTGTTTTTT. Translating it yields CASSNPGGELFF.

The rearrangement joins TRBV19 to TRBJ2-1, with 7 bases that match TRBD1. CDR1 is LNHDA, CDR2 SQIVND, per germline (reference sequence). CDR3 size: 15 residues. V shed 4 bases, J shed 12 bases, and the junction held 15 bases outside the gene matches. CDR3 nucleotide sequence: TGTGCCAGTAGTAAGGGACAGTACTCCGTCCGGGGGCAGTTCTTC. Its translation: CASSKGQYSVRGQFF. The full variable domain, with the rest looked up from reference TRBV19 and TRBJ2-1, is DGGITQSPKYLFRKEGQNVTLSCEQNLNHDAMYWYRQDPGQGLRLIYYSQIVNDFQKGDIAEGYSVSREKKESFPLTVTSAQKNPTAFYLCASSKGQYSVRGQFFGPGTRLTVL.

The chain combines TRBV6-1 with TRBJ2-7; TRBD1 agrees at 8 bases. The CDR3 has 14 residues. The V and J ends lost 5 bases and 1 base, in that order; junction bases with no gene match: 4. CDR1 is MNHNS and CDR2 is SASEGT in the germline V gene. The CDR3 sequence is CASSPDRVSYEQYF. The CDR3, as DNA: TGTGCCAGCAGTCCGGACAGGGTGTCCTACGAGCAGTACTTC.